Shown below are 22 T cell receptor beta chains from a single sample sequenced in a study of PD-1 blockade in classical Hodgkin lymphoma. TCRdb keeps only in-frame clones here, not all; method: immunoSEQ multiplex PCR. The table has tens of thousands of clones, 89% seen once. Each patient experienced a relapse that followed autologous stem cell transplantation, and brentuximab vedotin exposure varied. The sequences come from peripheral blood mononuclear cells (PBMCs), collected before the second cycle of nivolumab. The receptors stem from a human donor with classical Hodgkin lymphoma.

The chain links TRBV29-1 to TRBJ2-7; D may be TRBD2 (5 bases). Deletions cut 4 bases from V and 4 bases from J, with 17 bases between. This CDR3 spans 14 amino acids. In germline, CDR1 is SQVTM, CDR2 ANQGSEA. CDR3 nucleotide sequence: TGCAGCGTTGGGGTTCAAGGAGGCGGGTACGAGCAGTACTTC. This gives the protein CSVGVQGGGYEQYF.

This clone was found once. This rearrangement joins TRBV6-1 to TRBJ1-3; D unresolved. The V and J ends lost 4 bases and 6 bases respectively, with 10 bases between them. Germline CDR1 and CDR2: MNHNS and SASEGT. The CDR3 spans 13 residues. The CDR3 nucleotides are TGTGCCAGCAGTGTAGGCCTCCTAAACACCATATATTTT. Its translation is CASSVGLLNTIYF.

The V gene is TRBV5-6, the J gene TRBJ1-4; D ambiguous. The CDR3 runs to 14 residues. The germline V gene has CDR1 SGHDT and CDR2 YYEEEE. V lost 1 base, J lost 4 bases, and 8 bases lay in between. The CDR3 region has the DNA TGTGCCAGCAGCTTGAATGAGGGTAATGAAAAACTGTTTTTT. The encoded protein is CASSLNEGNEKLFF.

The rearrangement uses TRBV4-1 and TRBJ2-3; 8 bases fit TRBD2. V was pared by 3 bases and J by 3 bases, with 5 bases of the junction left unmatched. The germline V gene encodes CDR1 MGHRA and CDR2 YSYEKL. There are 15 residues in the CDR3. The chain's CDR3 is CASSQAGGSTDTQYF. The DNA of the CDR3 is TGCGCCAGCAGCCAGGCGGGGGGCAGTACAGATACGCAGTATTTT.

The CDR3 protein is CASSLPSGQTYQETQYF. The CDR3 DNA reads TGTGCCAGCAGCTTGCCGTCGGGACAGACGTACCAAGAGACCCAGTACTTC. The rearrangement joins TRBV5-6 to TRBJ2-5; 7 bases map to TRBD1. This CDR3 has 17 amino acids. V dropped 1 base and J dropped 0; count of bases not matched to a gene: 9. Germline V gives CDR1 SGHDT, CDR2 YYEEEE.

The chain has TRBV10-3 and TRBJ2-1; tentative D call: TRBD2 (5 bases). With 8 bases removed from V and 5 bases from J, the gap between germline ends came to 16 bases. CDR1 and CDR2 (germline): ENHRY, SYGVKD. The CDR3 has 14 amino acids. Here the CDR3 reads CAIRITGGNNEQFF. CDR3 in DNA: TGTGCCATCCGAATTACCGGAGGCAACAATGAGCAGTTCTTC.

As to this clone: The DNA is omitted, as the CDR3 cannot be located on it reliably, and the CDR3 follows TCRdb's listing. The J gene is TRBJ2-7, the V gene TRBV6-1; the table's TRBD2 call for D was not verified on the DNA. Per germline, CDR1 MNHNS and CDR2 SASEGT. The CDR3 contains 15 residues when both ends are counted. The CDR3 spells CASSARVASGSPEYF.

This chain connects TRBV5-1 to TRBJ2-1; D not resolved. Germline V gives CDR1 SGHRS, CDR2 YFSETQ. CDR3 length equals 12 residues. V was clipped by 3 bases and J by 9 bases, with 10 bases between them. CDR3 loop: CASSSSSFEQFF. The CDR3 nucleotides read TGCGCCAGCAGCTCGTCTAGTTTTGAGCAGTTCTTC.

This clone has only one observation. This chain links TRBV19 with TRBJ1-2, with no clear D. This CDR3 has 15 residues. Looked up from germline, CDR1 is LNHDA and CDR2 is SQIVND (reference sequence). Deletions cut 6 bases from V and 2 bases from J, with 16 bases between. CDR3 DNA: TGTGCCAGTAGCGGATGGACCACGAGAAACTATGGCTACACCTTC. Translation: CASSGWTTRNYGYTF.

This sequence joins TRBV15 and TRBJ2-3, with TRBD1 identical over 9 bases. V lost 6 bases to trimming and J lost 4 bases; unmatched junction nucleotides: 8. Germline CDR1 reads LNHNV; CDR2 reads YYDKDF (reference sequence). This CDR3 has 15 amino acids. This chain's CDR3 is CATSSGTGIADTQYF. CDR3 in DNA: TGTGCCACCAGTTCCGGGACAGGGATTGCAGATACGCAGTATTTT.

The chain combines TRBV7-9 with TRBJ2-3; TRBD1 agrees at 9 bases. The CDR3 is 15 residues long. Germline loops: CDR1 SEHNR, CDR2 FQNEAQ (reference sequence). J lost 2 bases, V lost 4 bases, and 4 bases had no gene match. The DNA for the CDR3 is TGTGCCAGCAGCTCTGACAGGGGGATCACAGATACGCAGTATTTT. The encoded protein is CASSSDRGITDTQYF.

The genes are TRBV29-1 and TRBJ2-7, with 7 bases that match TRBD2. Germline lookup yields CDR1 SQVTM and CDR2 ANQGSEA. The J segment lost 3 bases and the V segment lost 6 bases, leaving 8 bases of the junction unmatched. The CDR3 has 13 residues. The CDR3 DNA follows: TGCAGCGTCCGCAGGGACTACTTCTACGAGCAGTACTTC. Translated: CSVRRDYFYEQYF.

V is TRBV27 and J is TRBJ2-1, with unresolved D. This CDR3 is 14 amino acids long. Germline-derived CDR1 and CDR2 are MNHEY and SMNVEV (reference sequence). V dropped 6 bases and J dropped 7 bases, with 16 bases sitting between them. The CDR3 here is CASRFESLGNEQFF. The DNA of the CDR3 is TGTGCCAGCAGGTTCGAGTCTTTAGGGAATGAGCAGTTCTTC.

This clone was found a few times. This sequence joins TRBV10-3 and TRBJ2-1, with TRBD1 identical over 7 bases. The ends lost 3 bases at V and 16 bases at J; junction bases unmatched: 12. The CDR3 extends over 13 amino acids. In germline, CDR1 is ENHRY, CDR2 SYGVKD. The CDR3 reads CAISDARGKIAFF. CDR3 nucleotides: TGTGCCATCAGTGACGCCAGGGGGAAGATTGCTTTCTTC.

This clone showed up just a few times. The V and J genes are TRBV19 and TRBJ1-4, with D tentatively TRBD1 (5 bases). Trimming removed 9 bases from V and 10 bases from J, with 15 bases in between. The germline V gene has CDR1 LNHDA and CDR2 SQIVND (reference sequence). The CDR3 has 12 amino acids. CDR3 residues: CASSKGDGKLFF. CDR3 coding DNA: TGTGCCAGCAGCAAAGGGGACGGAAAACTGTTTTTT.

The CDR3 nucleotides are TGCGCCAGCAGCCTACAGGGGGCTCATCTTTTTGTTGAAGCTTTCTTT. Residues: CASSLQGAHLFVEAFF. The genes are TRBV5-1 and TRBJ1-1; TRBD1 aligns across 9 bases. Trimming cost V 4 bases and J 7 bases; bases outside gene matches: 14. The germline CDR1 and CDR2 sequences are SGHRS and YFSETQ. The CDR3 consists of 16 residues. The complete variable domain, with remaining parts taken from reference TRBV5-1 and TRBJ1-1, reads KAGVTQTPRYLIKTRGQQVTLSCSPISGHRSVSWYQQTPGQGLQFLFEYFSETQRNKGNFPGRFSGRQFSNSRSEMNVSTLELGDSALYLCASSLQGAHLFVEAFFGQGTRLTVV.

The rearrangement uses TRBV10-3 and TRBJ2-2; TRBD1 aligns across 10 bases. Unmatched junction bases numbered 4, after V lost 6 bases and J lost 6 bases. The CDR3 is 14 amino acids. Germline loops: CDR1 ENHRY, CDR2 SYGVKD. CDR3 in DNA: TGTGCCATCAGGGATGGACAGGGGGCCGGGGAGCTGTTTTTT. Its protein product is CAIRDGQGAGELFF.

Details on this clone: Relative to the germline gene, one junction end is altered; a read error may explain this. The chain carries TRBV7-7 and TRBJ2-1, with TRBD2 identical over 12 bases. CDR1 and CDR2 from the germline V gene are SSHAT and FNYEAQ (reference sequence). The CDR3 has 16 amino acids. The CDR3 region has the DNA TGTGCTAGCAGCTTAGCACTAGCGGGGGGAAACAATGAGCAGTTCTTC. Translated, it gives CASSLALAGGNNEQFF.

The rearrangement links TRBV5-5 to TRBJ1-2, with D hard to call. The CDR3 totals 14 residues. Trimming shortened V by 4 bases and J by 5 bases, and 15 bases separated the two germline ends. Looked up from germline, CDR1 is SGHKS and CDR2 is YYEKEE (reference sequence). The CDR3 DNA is TGTGCCAGCAGCCTGGTGGGTACATCTTATGGCTACACCTTC. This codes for CASSLVGTSYGYTF.

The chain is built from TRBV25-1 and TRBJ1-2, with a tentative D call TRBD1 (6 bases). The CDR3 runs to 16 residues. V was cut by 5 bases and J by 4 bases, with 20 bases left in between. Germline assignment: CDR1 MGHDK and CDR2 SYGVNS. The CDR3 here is CASSPSPGGAGYGYTF. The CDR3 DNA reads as TGTGCCAGCAGTCCGTCTCCCGGGGGGGCTGGCTATGGCTACACCTTC.

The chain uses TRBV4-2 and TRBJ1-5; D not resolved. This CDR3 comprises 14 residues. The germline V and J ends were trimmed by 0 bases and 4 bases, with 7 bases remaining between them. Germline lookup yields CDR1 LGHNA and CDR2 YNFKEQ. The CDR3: CASSQDLGNQPQHF. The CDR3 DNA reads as TGTGCCAGCAGCCAAGATCTGGGGAATCAGCCCCAGCATTTT.

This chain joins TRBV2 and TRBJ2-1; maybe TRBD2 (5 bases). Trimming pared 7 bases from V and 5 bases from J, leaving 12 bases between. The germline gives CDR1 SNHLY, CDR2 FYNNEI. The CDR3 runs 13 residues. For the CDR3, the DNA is TGTGCCAGCATAAGGACGGGGAACAATGAGCAGTTCTTC. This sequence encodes CASIRTGNNEQFF. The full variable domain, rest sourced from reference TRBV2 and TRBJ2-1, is EPEVTQTPSHQVTQMGQEVILRCVPISNHLYFYWYRQILGQKVEFLVSFYNNEISEKSEIFDDQFSVERPDGSNFTLKIRSTKLEDSAMYFCASIRTGNNEQFFGPGTRLTVL.